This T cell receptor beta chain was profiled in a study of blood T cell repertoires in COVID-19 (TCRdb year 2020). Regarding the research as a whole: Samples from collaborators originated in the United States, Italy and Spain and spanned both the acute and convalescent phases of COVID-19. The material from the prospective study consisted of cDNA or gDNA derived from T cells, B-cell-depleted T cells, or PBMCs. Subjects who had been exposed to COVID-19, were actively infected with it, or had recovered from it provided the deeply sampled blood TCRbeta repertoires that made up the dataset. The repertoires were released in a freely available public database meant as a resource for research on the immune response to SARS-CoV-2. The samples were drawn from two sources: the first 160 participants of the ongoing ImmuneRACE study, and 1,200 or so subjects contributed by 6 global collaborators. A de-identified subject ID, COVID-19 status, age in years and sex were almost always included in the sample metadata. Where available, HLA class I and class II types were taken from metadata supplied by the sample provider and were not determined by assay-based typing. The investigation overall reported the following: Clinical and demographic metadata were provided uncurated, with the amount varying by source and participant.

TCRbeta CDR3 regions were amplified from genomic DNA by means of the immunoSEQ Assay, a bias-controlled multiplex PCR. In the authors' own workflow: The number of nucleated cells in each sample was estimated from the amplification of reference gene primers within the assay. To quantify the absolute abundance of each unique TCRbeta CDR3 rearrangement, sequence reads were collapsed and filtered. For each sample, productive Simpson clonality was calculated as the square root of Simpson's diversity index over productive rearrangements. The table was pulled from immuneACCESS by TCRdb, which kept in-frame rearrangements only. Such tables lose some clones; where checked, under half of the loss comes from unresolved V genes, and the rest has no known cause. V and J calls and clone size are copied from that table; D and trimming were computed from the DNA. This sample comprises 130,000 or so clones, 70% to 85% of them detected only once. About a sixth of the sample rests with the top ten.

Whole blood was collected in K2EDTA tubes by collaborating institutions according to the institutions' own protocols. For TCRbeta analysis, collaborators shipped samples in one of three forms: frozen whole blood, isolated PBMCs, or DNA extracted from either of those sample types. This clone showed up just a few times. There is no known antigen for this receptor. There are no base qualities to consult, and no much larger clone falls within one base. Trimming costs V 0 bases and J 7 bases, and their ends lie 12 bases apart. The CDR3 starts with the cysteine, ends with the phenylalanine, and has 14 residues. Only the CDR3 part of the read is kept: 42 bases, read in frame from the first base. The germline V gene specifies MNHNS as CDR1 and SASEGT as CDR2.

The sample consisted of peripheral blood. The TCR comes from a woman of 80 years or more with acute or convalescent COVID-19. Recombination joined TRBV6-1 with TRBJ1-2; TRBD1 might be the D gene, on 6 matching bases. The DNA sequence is TGTGCCAGCAGTGAAGCTCCAGGGGTGAGTGGCTACACCTTC. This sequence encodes CASSEAPGVSGYTF.